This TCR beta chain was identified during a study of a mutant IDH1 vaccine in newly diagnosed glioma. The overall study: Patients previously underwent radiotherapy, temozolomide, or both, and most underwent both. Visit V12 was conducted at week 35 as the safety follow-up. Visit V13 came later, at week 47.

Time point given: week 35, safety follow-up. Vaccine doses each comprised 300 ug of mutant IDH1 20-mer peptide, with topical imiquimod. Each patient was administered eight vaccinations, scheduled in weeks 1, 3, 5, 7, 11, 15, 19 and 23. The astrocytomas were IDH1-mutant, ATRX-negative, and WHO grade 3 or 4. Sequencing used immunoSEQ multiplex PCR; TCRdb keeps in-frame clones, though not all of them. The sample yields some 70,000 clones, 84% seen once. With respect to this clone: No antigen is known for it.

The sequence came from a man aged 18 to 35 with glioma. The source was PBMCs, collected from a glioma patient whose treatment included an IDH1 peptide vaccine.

The CDR3 loop is CASSLASGPNYGYTF. For the CDR3, the DNA is TGTGCCAGCAGCTTAGCGTCAGGGCCTAACTATGGCTACACCTTC. This rearrangement joins TRBV7-9 to TRBJ1-2; the D gene is possibly TRBD1 (5 bases). The V end was cut by 0 bases, the J end by 0 bases, with 8 bases between. The CDR3 consists of 15 residues. Germline lookup yields CDR1 SEHNR and CDR2 FQNEAQ (reference sequence).